Shown below are 19 T cell receptor beta chains from a single sample sequenced in a study of cytomegalovirus exposure and HLA in healthy donors. The method was immunoSEQ multiplex PCR; TCRdb's version includes in-frame clones alone and lacks a portion of them. Of some 220,000 clones listed, about 90% are singletons. The specimen was PBMCs. All receptors come from a woman aged 18-30 years in good health and CMV-seronegative.

J is TRBJ2-7 and V is TRBV5-4; 11 bases align to TRBD1. The CDR3 extends over 15 amino acids. The V and J ends lost 4 bases and 3 bases, in that order; junction bases with no gene match: 6. In germline, CDR1 is SGHNT, CDR2 YYREEE (reference sequence). The CDR3: CASSVSGTGGYEQYF. In DNA, the CDR3 is TGTGCCAGCAGCGTTTCCGGGACAGGGGGCTACGAGCAGTACTTC.

J is TRBJ2-5 and V is TRBV11-1; TRBD1 agrees at 7 bases. Germline values: CDR1 SGHAT, CDR2 FQDESV (reference sequence). Losses at the gene ends were 3 bases for V and 4 bases for J; bases not matched to a gene: 5. CDR3 length: 14 amino acids. The CDR3 loop is CASSFRQGRETQYF. CDR3 sequence (DNA): TGTGCCAGCAGCTTTAGACAGGGACGAGAGACCCAGTACTTC.

CDR3 region: CASSGRRITNYGYTF. DNA of the CDR3: TGTGCCAGCAGTGGACGGCGGATCACTAACTATGGCTACACCTTC. The J gene is TRBJ1-2, the V gene TRBV2; D unresolved. V gave up 4 bases and J gave up 0 bases, with 12 bases separating them. CDR3 length equals 15 residues. The germline gives CDR1 SNHLY, CDR2 FYNNEI.

This chain uses TRBV29-1 with TRBJ1-4; D is uncertain. Trimming cost V 4 bases and J 1 base, with 7 bases left between them. Germline CDR1 is SQVTM and CDR2 is ANQGSEA. The length of the CDR3 is 13 residues. In DNA form, the CDR3 reads TGCAGCGTTGGGGCGGGAACTAATGAAAAACTGTTTTTT. Amino acids: CSVGAGTNEKLFF.

The gene calls are TRBV27 and TRBJ2-1, with D perhaps matching TRBD2 (6 bases). The V gene's germline CDR1 is MNHEY and CDR2 SMNVEV (reference sequence). The CDR3 has 15 residues. V shed 2 bases and J shed 1 base, with 9 bases lying between them. Here the CDR3 reads CASSLEAGSYNEQFF. Here the CDR3 DNA reads TGTGCCAGCAGTTTAGAGGCGGGATCCTACAATGAGCAGTTCTTC.

The rearrangement uses TRBV5-1 and TRBJ2-7; weak D call: TRBD2 (7 bases). V was shortened by 3 bases and J by 1 base, with 17 bases between the two germline ends. Germline V gene sequence: CDR1 SGHRS, CDR2 YFSETQ. The CDR3 consists of 16 residues. For the CDR3, the DNA is TGCGCCAGCAGCTCGGGAAGCGGGACACATTCCTACGAGCAGTACTTC. Its protein is CASSSGSGTHSYEQYF.

This chain links TRBV5-1 with TRBJ2-7; 8 nucleotides agree with TRBD2. The CDR3 covers 15 residues. J lost 3 bases, V lost 0 bases, and 5 bases had no gene match. Germline-derived CDR1 and CDR2 are SGHRS and YFSETQ. CDR3 bases: TGCGCCAGCAGCTTGGATAGCGGGACCAACTACGAGCAGTACTTC. Translated: CASSLDSGTNYEQYF.

The CDR3: CASSFRSSGNTIYF. The CDR3 DNA reads as TGTGCCAGCAGTTTTAGGAGCTCTGGAAACACCATATATTTT. The chain carries TRBV28 and TRBJ1-3; D gene unclear. Germline assignment: CDR1 MDHEN and CDR2 SYDVKM. V lost 3 bases, J lost 0 bases, and 6 bases lay in between. The CDR3 runs 14 residues.

The chain links TRBV30 to TRBJ1-2; the match to TRBD1 covers 10 bases. Looked up from germline, CDR1 is GTSNPN and CDR2 is SVGIG (reference sequence). Losses at the gene ends were 5 bases for V and 3 bases for J; bases not matched to a gene: 6. The CDR3 runs 14 residues. The CDR3 is CAWGRGQGDYGYTF. CDR3 in DNA: TGTGCCTGGGGCCGAGGACAGGGGGACTATGGCTACACCTTC.

The J gene is TRBJ2-2, the V gene TRBV7-9; 7 bases match TRBD1. Germline lookup yields CDR1 SEHNR and CDR2 FQNEAQ (reference sequence). The CDR3 contains 16 residues. The V gene end was trimmed by 4 bases and the J gene end by 4 bases; junction bases not matched to a gene: 9. This CDR3 is CASSSTRQGGTGELFF. As DNA, the CDR3 is TGTGCCAGCAGCTCAACCAGACAGGGTGGCACCGGGGAGCTGTTTTTT. Full variable domain (remainder filled in from reference TRBV7-9 and TRBJ2-2): DTGVSQNPRHKITKRGQNVTFRCDPISEHNRLYWYRQTLGQGPEFLTYFQNEAQLEKSRLLSDRFSAERPKGSFSTLEIQRTEQGDSAMYLCASSSTRQGGTGELFFGEGSRLTVL.

CDR3 in DNA: TGTGCCAGCACGGACAGGGGCCAAACCTACGAGCAGTACTTC. It encodes CASTDRGQTYEQYF. The V call is TRBV6-1, the J call TRBJ2-7; 9 nucleotides match TRBD1. The CDR3 contains 14 residues. V shed 7 bases, J shed 2 bases, and the junction held 6 bases outside the gene matches. CDR1 is MNHNS and CDR2 is SASEGT in the germline V gene.

The chain couples TRBV4-2 to TRBJ2-3; 11 nucleotides agree with TRBD2. CDR1 is LGHNA, CDR2 YNFKEQ, per germline. The CDR3 consists of 15 residues. J lost 3 bases, V lost 4 bases, and 3 bases had no gene match. In DNA, the CDR3 is TGTGCCAGCAGCCGTCTAGCGGGAGGAACAGATACGCAGTATTTT. Translating it yields CASSRLAGGTDTQYF.

The rearrangement joins TRBV5-1 to TRBJ1-2; 8 bases are a match to TRBD1. Looked up from germline, CDR1 is SGHRS and CDR2 is YFSETQ. With V trimmed by 0 bases and J by 7 bases, 14 bases remained unmatched. This CDR3 spans 17 amino acids. The CDR3 region is CASSLGGSRGTGGGYTF. As DNA, the CDR3 is TGCGCCAGCAGCTTGGGAGGATCGAGAGGGACAGGAGGTGGCTACACCTTC. The full variable domain, completed using reference TRBV5-1 and TRBJ1-2, is KAGVTQTPRYLIKTRGQQVTLSCSPISGHRSVSWYQQTPGQGLQFLFEYFSETQRNKGNFPGRFSGRQFSNSRSEMNVSTLELGDSALYLCASSLGGSRGTGGGYTFGSGTRLTVV.

V and J are TRBV15 and TRBJ2-3, with TRBD2 matching 11 bases. Germline loops: CDR1 LNHNV, CDR2 YYDKDF (reference sequence). This CDR3 region has 20 residues. With V trimmed by 0 bases and J by 0 bases, 11 bases remained unmatched. The CDR3 region has the DNA TGTGCCACCAGCAGAGACTCGGGACTAGCGGTACCTACTAGCACAGATACGCAGTATTTT. The encoded protein is CATSRDSGLAVPTSTDTQYF.

The chain joins TRBV9 to TRBJ1-4, with 7 positions matching TRBD1. Germline CDR1 reads SGDLS; CDR2 reads YYNGEE. Germline trimming cut 3 bases from V and 2 bases from J; bases unmatched to any gene: 1. The CDR3 loop spans 14 amino acids. CDR3 in amino acids: CASSAQGTNEKLFF. DNA of the CDR3: TGTGCCAGCAGCGCACAGGGGACTAATGAAAAACTGTTTTTT.

The rearrangement uses TRBV27 and TRBJ1-1; D not resolved. Germline loops: CDR1 MNHEY, CDR2 SMNVEV (reference sequence). V was trimmed by 3 bases and J by 0 bases, leaving 14 bases between them. The CDR3 has 16 amino acids. The CDR3 nucleotides read TGTGCCAGCAGTTTTAGGCCTGAGGATATGAACACTGAAGCTTTCTTT. Protein product: CASSFRPEDMNTEAFF.

This clone came up once. This chain connects TRBV18 to TRBJ1-1; unclear D gene. CDR1 and CDR2 (germline): KGHSH, LQKENI. The V and J ends lost 3 bases and 10 bases respectively, with 15 bases between them. The CDR3 spans 13 residues. CDR3 sequence (DNA): TGTGCCAGCTCACCTCTCGTCTGGGAGGCAGCTTTCTTT. It is translated as CASSPLVWEAAFF.

The V gene is TRBV10-3, the J gene TRBJ1-1; 7 nucleotides align to TRBD1. Trimming removed 6 bases from V and 6 bases from J; junction bases left unmatched: 10. This CDR3 contains 14 residues. Germline V gene sequence: CDR1 ENHRY, CDR2 SYGVKD. CDR3 protein: CAISAQGVSPEAFF. CDR3 bases: TGTGCCATCAGCGCCCAGGGGGTTTCTCCTGAAGCTTTCTTT.

This clone was picked up one time. This chain connects TRBV30 to TRBJ2-2; possible D gene TRBD1, 5 bases. Germline-derived CDR1 and CDR2 are GTSNPN and SVGIG (reference sequence). This CDR3 contains 15 residues. The ends were cut back, 2 bases at V and 4 bases at J, with 14 bases in the middle. The CDR3 reads CAWSRWERGTGELFF. CDR3 DNA: TGTGCCTGGAGTAGGTGGGAAAGGGGCACCGGGGAGCTGTTTTTT.